This paragraph reports one TCR beta chain. Antigen specificity is unknown. The data stem from a study of shared clonotypes between healthy human individuals. Overall study findings and caveats: Non-shared clonotypes had lower generation probabilities than those shared by all four donors. Across several donors, naive CD4 shared around 5%, naive CD8 around 3.8%, memory CD4 approximately 2.5%, memory CD8 around 0.36%.

Some clones are missing from TCRdb's copy, which holds only in-frame ones; the method was immunoSEQ multiplex PCR. The sample has 950,000 to 1,100,000 clones, 65% to 75% seen once. The TCR was taken from a man between 18 and 29 years old in good health. The sequenced material came from memory CD4+ T cells sorted from blood. Subset given: CD45RA-negative fraction.

The CDR3 bases are TGTGCCAGCAGTGACTCGCGGGGGACTAGGAGCTACACCTTC. It translates to CASSDSRGTRSYTF. This chain connects TRBV6-4 to TRBJ1-2, with a possible D match to TRBD1 (5 bases). V lost 0 bases and J 9 bases, leaving 14 bases between the germline ends. Germline CDR1 and CDR2: MRHNA and SNTAGT. The CDR3 loop spans 14 amino acids.